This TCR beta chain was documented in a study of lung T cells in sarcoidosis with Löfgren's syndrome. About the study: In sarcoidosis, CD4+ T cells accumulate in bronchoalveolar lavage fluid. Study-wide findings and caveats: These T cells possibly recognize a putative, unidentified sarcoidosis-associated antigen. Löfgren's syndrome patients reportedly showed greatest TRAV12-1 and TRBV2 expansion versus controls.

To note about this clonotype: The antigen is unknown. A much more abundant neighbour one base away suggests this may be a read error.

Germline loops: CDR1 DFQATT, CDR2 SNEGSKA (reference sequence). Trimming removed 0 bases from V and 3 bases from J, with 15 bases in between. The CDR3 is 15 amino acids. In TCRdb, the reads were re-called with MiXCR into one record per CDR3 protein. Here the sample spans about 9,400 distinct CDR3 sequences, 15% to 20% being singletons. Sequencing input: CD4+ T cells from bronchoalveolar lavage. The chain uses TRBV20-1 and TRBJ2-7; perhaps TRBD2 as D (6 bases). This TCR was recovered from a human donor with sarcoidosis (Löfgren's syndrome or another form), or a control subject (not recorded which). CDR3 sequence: CSAREVRDGYYEQYF. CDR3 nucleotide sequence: TGCAGTGCTAGAGAAGTGCGGGACGGGTACTACGAGCAGTACTTC.